The 10 T cell receptor beta chains below all came from one sample that was sequenced in a study of control samples from healthy donors and cancer patients. Sequencing used immunoSEQ multiplex PCR; TCRdb keeps in-frame clones, though not all of them. Found here are some 120,000 clones, approximately 94% of them singletons; the top ten hold roughly 4%. The sequenced material came from blood. These receptors originate from a man aged 25-40 years in good health.

This chain links TRBV6-5 with TRBJ1-1; a possible D gene is TRBD1 (6 bases). Germline V lookup: CDR1 MNHEY, CDR2 SVGAGI. CDR3 length: 14 residues. V was trimmed by 5 bases and J by 5 bases, leaving 15 bases between them. The CDR3 DNA sequence: TGTGCCAGCAGTCAGCAACAGGGAGATACTGAAGCTTTCTTT. Translated: CASSQQQGDTEAFF.

The V call is TRBV7-8, the J call TRBJ1-4, with 7 bases fitting TRBD1. The J segment lost 8 bases and the V segment lost 3 bases, leaving 3 bases of the junction unmatched. The CDR3 sequence is 13 residues long. Germline assignment: CDR1 SGHVS and CDR2 FQNEAQ. The CDR3 is CASSFQGGEKLFF. DNA of the CDR3: TGTGCCAGCAGCTTTCAGGGGGGCGAAAAACTGTTTTTT.

This chain uses TRBV11-3 with TRBJ2-5, with a weak D call TRBD2 (7 bases). The V end lost 0 bases, the J end lost 5 bases, and 16 bases lay between the germline ends. There are 16 residues in the CDR3. Germline CDR1 reads SGHNT; CDR2 reads YENEEA. DNA for the CDR3: TGTGCCAGCAGCTTAGACTCTGGGGGGGGCCCGGAGACCCAGTACTTC. Its translation is CASSLDSGGGPETQYF.

This chain joins TRBV4-3 and TRBJ2-7; perhaps D is TRBD1 or TRBD2 (6 bases each). Germline CDR1 reads LGHNA; CDR2 reads YSLEER. The CDR3 totals 13 residues. V lost 4 bases and J 6 bases, leaving 13 bases between the germline ends. The CDR3 DNA is TGCGCCAGCAGCCTCTTGGGGGGCGGCGAGCAGTACTTC. Translating gives CASSLLGGGEQYF.

The chain recombines TRBV4-3 with TRBJ1-5; no clear D gene. The CDR3 is 13 amino acids. In germline, CDR1 is LGHNA, CDR2 YSLEER. Trimming removed 1 base from V and 8 bases from J, with 9 bases in between. CDR3 DNA: TGCGCCAGCAGCCAAGGACTTCTAAAGCCCCAGCATTTT. Its protein product is CASSQGLLKPQHF.

V usage is TRBV6-5 and J usage is TRBJ1-2; TRBD1 agrees at 8 bases. The CDR3 extends over 15 amino acids. The ends lost 5 bases at V and 1 base at J; junction bases unmatched: 6. Germline V gene sequence: CDR1 MNHEY, CDR2 SVGAGI. This CDR3 is CASSNRDRINYGYTF. The DNA of the CDR3 is TGTGCCAGCAGTAACCGGGACAGGATTAACTATGGCTACACCTTC.

V gene TRBV19 combines with J gene TRBJ2-7, with TRBD2 matching 7 bases. The CDR3 runs to 15 residues. The V and J ends lost 3 bases and 3 bases, in that order; junction bases with no gene match: 8. Germline-derived CDR1 and CDR2 are LNHDA and SQIVND (reference sequence). CDR3 in amino acids: CASSMGGIGGYEQYF. CDR3 bases: TGTGCCAGTAGTATGGGGGGGATTGGCGGCTACGAGCAGTACTTC.

This chain links TRBV7-2 with TRBJ1-6; the D is unclear. This CDR3 has 16 amino acids. Trimming took off 1 base at V and 9 bases at J, with 16 bases between the two ends. Germline CDR1 and CDR2: SGHTA and FQGNSA. The CDR3 protein is CASSLGREDRGSPLHF. DNA for the CDR3: TGTGCCAGCAGCTTAGGCCGAGAGGACCGGGGTTCACCCCTCCACTTT.

The chain combines TRBV30 with TRBJ1-1; 7 positions match TRBD1. Germline CDR1 and CDR2: GTSNPN and SVGIG (reference sequence). The CDR3 has 16 amino acids. With 3 bases clipped from V and 10 bases from J, the junction kept 20 bases outside the gene matches. The CDR3 DNA is TGTGCCTGGAGCAGAGATCCGACAGGGAACGCGGGGGGAGCTTTCTTT. Residues: CAWSRDPTGNAGGAFF.

The chain couples TRBV5-8 to TRBJ1-5; D not resolved. Per germline, CDR1 SGHTS and CDR2 YDEGEE. V was shortened by 0 bases and J by 4 bases, with 5 bases between the two germline ends. CDR3 size: 13 residues. The CDR3 nucleotides read TGTGCCAGCAGCTTGGAGTATAATCAGCCCCAGCATTTT. Protein: CASSLEYNQPQHF.